One T cell receptor (beta chain) is described in this entry. It lacks a known antigen. Base qualities are not provided; no much larger clone lies one nucleotide away. The immunoSEQ Assay, a bias-controlled multiplex PCR, was used to amplify TCRbeta CDR3 regions from genomic DNA. Processing in the source paper ran as follows. The number of nucleated cells in each sample was estimated from the amplification of reference gene primers within the assay. Sequence reads were collapsed and filtered to measure the absolute abundance of every unique TCRbeta CDR3 rearrangement. For each sample, productive Simpson clonality was calculated as the square root of Simpson's diversity index across productive rearrangements. TCRdb carries this immuneACCESS record with in-frame sequences only. Its versions omit some clonotypes, under half of them owing to an unresolved V gene in the studies checked, with the rest unexplained. V and J calls and clone size are as listed in that table; D and trimming were resolved from the DNA. The sample table lists 43,000 or so clones, approximately 86% of them with a count of one. The top ten clonotypes cover approximately 15% of the sample.

Each collaborating institution followed its own protocols to collect whole blood in K2EDTA tubes. For TCRbeta analysis, collaborators shipped samples as frozen whole blood, isolated PBMCs, or DNA extracted from either of those sample types. The V and J ends are trimmed by 4 bases and 3 bases, leaving 14 bases between them. Taken from the germline V gene, the CDR1 and CDR2 loops are SGDLS and YYNGEE. The CDR3, from cysteine to phenylalanine, totals 15 residues. Only the CDR3 DNA stays, 45 bases, in frame from base 1. The data belong to a study of blood T cell repertoires in COVID-19 (dated by TCRdb to 2020 to 2022). Describing the broader study: Collaborator samples came from the United States, Italy and Spain and covered acute and convalescent phases of COVID-19. The material from the prospective study consisted of cDNA or gDNA derived from T cells, B-cell-depleted T cells, or PBMCs. Subjects who had been exposed to COVID-19, were actively infected with it, or had recovered from it provided the deeply sampled blood TCRbeta repertoires that made up the dataset. The repertoires were released in a freely available public database meant as a resource for research on the immune response to SARS-CoV-2. Samples came from the ongoing ImmuneRACE study (first 160 participants) plus 1,254 subjects from 6 global collaborators. A de-identified subject ID, COVID-19 status, age in years and sex were almost always included in the sample metadata. HLA class I and class II types, where available, came from metadata supplied by the sample provider rather than from assay-based typing. Beyond this particular receptor, the publication reports: Clinical and demographic metadata were provided uncurated, with the amount varying by source and participant.

Sample: peripheral blood. This clonotype was sampled from a man aged 60 to 75 with active COVID-19. The sequence is built from TRBV9 and TRBJ1-5, with the D gene uncertain. The nucleotide sequence is given as TGTGCCAGCAGCCCGCAGGTTGGCAACAATCAGCCCCAGCATTTT. This encodes CASSPQVGNNQPQHF.